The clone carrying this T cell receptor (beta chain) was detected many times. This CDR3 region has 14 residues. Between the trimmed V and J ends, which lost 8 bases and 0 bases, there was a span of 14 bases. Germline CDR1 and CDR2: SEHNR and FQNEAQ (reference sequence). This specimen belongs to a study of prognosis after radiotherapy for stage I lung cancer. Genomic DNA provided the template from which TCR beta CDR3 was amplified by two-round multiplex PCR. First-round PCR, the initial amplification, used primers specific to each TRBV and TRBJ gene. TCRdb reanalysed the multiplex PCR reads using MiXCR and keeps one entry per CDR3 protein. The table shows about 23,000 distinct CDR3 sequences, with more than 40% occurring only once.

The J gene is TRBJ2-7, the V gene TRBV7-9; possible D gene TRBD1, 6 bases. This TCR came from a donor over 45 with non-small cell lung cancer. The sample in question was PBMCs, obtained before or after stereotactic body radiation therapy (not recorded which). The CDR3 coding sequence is TGTGCCAGCCGCCGGGACACAGCCTCCTACGAGCAGTACTTC. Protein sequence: CASRRDTASYEQYF.